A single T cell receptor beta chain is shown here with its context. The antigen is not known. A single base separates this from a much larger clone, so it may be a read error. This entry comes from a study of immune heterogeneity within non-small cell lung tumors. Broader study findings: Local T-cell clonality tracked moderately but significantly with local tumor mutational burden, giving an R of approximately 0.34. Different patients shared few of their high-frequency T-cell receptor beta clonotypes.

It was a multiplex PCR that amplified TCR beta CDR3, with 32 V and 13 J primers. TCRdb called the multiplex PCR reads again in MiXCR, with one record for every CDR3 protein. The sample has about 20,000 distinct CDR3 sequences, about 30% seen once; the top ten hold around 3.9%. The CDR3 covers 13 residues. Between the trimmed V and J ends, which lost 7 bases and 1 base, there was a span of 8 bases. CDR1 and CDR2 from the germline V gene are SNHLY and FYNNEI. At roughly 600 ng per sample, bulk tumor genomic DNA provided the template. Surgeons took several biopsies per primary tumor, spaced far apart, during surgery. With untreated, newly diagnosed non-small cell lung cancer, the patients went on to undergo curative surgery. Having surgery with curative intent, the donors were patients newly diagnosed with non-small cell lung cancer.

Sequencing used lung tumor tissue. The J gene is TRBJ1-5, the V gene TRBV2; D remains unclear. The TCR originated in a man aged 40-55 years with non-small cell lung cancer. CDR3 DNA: TGTGCCAGCAAAGACGGGAGCAATCAGCCCCAGCATTTT. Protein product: CASKDGSNQPQHF. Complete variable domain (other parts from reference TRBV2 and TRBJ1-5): EPEVTQTPSHQVTQMGQEVILRCVPISNHLYFYWYRQILGQKVEFLVSFYNNEISEKSEIFDDQFSVERPDGSNFTLKIRSTKLEDSAMYFCASKDGSNQPQHFGDGTRLSIL.